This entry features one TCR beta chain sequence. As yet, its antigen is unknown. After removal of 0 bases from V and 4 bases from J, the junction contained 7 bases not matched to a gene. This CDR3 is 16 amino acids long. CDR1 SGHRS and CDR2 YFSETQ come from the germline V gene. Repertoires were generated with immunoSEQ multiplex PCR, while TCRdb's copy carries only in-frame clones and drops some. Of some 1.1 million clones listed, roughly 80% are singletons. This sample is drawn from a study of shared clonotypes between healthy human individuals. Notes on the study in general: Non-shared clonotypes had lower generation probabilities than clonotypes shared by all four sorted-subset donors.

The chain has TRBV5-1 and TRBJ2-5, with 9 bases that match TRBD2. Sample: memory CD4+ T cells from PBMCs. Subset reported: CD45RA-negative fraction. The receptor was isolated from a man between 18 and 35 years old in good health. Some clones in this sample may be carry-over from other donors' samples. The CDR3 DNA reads TGCGCCAGCAGCTTGGGGTCTAGCGGGATCCCAGAGACCCAGTACTTC. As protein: CASSLGSSGIPETQYF. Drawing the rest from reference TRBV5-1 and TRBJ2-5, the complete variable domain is KAGVTQTPRYLIKTRGQQVTLSCSPISGHRSVSWYQQTPGQGLQFLFEYFSETQRNKGNFPGRFSGRQFSNSRSEMNVSTLELGDSALYLCASSLGSSGIPETQYFGPGTRLLVL.